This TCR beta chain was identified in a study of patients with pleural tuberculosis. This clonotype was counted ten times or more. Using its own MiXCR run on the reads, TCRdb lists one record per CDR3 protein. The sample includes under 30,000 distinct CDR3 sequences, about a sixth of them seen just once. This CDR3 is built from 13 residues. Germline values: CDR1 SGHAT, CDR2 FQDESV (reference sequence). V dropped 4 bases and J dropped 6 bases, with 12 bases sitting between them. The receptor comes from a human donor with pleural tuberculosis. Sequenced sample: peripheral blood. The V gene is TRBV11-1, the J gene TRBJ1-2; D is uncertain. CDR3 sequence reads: CASSSQAVDGYTF. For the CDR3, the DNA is TGTGCCAGCAGCTCCCAGGCGGTAGATGGCTACACCTTC.